These 13 T cell receptor beta chains originate from one sample sequenced in a study of monozygotic twins with inflammatory bowel disease. No DNA is given; TCRdb re-called the 5' RACE reads and lists each CDR3 protein once. The repertoire shows more than 100,000 distinct CDR3 sequences; the top ten hold under 2.5%. Sequencing used blood. The receptors were gathered from a human donor with ulcerative colitis or Crohn's disease, or a healthy co-twin of an affected twin (not recorded which).

This chain's CDR3 is CSARVFGPGNQPQHF. V and J are TRBV20-1 and TRBJ1-5. From germline, CDR1 is DFQATT and CDR2 SNEGSKA (reference sequence). This CDR3 spans 15 amino acids.

The V gene is TRBV29-1, the J gene TRBJ2-2; TCRdb returns TRBD1, unconfirmable since there is no DNA. The V gene's germline CDR1 is SQVTM and CDR2 ANQGSEA. This CDR3 contains 14 residues. This chain's CDR3 is CSATGTANTGELFF.

The chain is built from TRBV19 and TRBJ2-3; TCRdb's D call of TRBD2 is untestable without DNA. CDR3 length equals 14 residues. CDR1 is LNHDA and CDR2 is SQIVND in the germline V gene (reference sequence). CDR3 sequence reads: CASSGLVHTDTQYF.

The V gene is TRBV4-3, the J gene TRBJ2-1; the TRBD1 assignment by TCRdb is unverifiable without DNA. Germline V gene data show CDR1 as LGHNA and CDR2 as YSLEER. This CDR3 spans 17 amino acids. The CDR3 sequence: CASSQESAGSRYNEQFF.

The V gene is TRBV5-5, the J gene TRBJ2-5. There are 14 residues in the CDR3. CDR1 and CDR2 from the germline V gene are SGHKS and YYEKEE (reference sequence). CDR3: CASSLDSRGETQYF.

V usage is TRBV5-1 and J usage is TRBJ2-3; TCRdb's assignment of TRBD2 cannot be checked, as there is no DNA. The length of the CDR3 is 16 residues. CDR1 and CDR2 (germline): SGHRS, YFSETQ. The CDR3 reads CASSFFSGGAEDTQYF.

The chain joins TRBV5-1 to TRBJ2-3; absent DNA, TCRdb's TRBD2 call cannot be checked. The germline V gene has CDR1 SGHRS and CDR2 YFSETQ. This CDR3 has 17 residues. CDR3 residues: CASSLVVSGDGADTQYF.

The chain carries TRBV7-2 and TRBJ2-3; the TCRdb D gene call, TRBD2, has no DNA to confirm it. Per germline, CDR1 SGHTA and CDR2 FQGNSA. The CDR3 is 12 residues long. The CDR3 is CASSLGRDSPGF.

The chain couples TRBV24-1 to TRBJ2-7. The germline CDR1 and CDR2 sequences are KGHDR and SFDVKD. This CDR3 spans 13 amino acids. This CDR3 is CATSDSVSIEQYF.

The genes are TRBV5-1 and TRBJ1-2. This CDR3 is 13 amino acids long. Looked up from germline, CDR1 is SGHRS and CDR2 is YFSETQ. CDR3 protein: CASSLPENYGYTF.

This sequence joins TRBV7-3 and TRBJ1-1. The CDR3 loop spans 15 amino acids. Germline V gene lookup returns CDR1 SGHTA and CDR2 FQGTGA. CDR3: CASSLSPRMNTEAFF.

CDR3 sequence reads: CASRKGVVGTSF. This chain links TRBV11-2 with TRBJ1-2; as DNA is missing, the TRBD1 call by TCRdb cannot be tested. CDR3 length: 12 amino acids. Germline V CDR1 and CDR2: SGHAT, FQNNGV.

The CDR3 spells CASSRGLGARGYTF. The J gene is TRBJ1-2, the V gene TRBV11-2; TCRdb indicates TRBD1, and absent DNA this call remains unverified. CDR3 length: 14 amino acids. CDR1 and CDR2 (germline): SGHAT, FQNNGV.